The rows below give T cell receptor beta chains drawn from one sample of a study of T cells in Graves' hyperthyroidism and ophthalmopathy. TCRdb reprocessed the multiplex PCR reads via MiXCR and lists one record per CDR3 protein. The table shows 600,000 to 800,000 distinct CDR3 sequences, with around 40% occurring only once. The sequenced sample was blood. Receptors originate from a woman aged 35 to 49 with Graves' hyperthyroidism. The CDR3 runs from the conserved cysteine through the conserved F or W. The D gene is left open where the match is weak. Clone size is given for some rows only: seen once, a few or many times, or a class if the clone is expanded.

TRBJ1-1 few TRBD1 TRBV5-1 TGCGCCAGCAGCCTACAGGGGGCCCTGAACACTGAAGCTTTCTTT CASSLQGALNTEAFF
TRBJ2-7 NA NA TRBV29-1 TGCAGCGTCCCCGGCGGCGTCAACGGGTCCTACGAGCAGTGCTTC CSVPGGVNGSYEQCF
TRBJ1-6 NA TRBD1 TRBV7-2 TGTGCCAGCAGCTTAGTAGGACAGGGCATAAATTCACCCCTCCACTTT CASSLVGQGINSPLHF
TRBJ2-7 few TRBD1 TRBV5-1 TGCGCCAGCAGCAATCGGACAGGGAGCTACGAGCAGTACTTC CASSNRTGSYEQYF
TRBJ2-4 few NA TRBV20-1 TGCAGTGCTAGAGTGGGTGAGGCCAAAAACATTCAGTACTTC CSARVGEAKNIQYF
TRBJ1-4 NA NA TRBV30 TGTGCCTGGAGGATGACAGCGAATGAAAAACTGTTTTTT CAWRMTANEKLFF
TRBJ2-5 many TRBD1 TRBV5-8 TGTGCTACAGGGGTAGTCCAAGAGACCCAGTACTTC CATGVVQETQYF
TRBJ2-5 NA NA TRBV28 TGTGCCAGCAGTTCATGGCCTTCGGGGGAGACCCAGTACTTC CASSSWPSGETQYF
TRBJ1-5 many NA TRBV15 TGTGCCACCAGCAGAGACCGCCAGGGCACTCAGCCCCAGCATTTT CATSRDRQGTQPQHF
TRBJ2-1 NA NA TRBV7-9 TGTGCCAGCAGCCCTTTTGACAGTGGTGGCAATGAGCAGTTCTTC CASSPFDSGGNEQFF
TRBJ2-1 NA NA TRBV7-3 TGTGCCAGCAGTTTTCAGGGTGAGCAGTTCTTC CASSFQGEQFF
TRBJ1-5 NA NA TRBV10-3 TGTGCCATCAGTGAACCGGGACTAGCGGTCGAGACCCAGCATTTT CAISEPGLAVETQHF
TRBJ2-7 many NA TRBV20-1 TGCAGTGCTGCCAGGGGACGATACGAGCAGTACTTC CSAARGRYEQYF
TRBJ1-2 NA NA TRBV7-9 TGTGCCAGCAGCCCGGGGGGAGGGGCCCTTGGAGGCTACACCTTC CASSPGGGALGGYTF
TRBJ1-6 few NA TRBV9 TGTGCCAGCAGCGTAGCTTGGGGAGATTCACCCCTCCACTTT CASSVAWGDSPLHF
TRBJ1-1 NA NA TRBV7-2 TGTGCCAGCAGGGTTTCTGAAGCTTTCTTT CASRVSEAFF
TRBJ1-5 many NA TRBV6-2/TRBV6-3 TGTGCCAGCAGTTCGGACAGTTATCAGCCCCAGCATTTT CASSSDSYQPQHF
TRBJ1-1 NA NA TRBV18 TGTGCCAGCTCACGCCTCTGGGAGGACACTGAAGCTTTCTTT CASSRLWEDTEAFF
TRBJ1-1 few NA TRBV12-3/TRBV12-4 TGTGCCAGCACGTCGACAGTGAACACTGAAGCTTTCTTT CASTSTVNTEAFF
TRBJ2-5 NA NA TRBV20-1 TGCAGCACCAACGGAATGCTAGGCCGGGCAGCAGGGGGAGGGCAAGAGACCCAGTACTTC CSTNGMLGRAAGGGQETQYF
TRBJ2-6 NA NA TRBV10-3 TGTGCCTCCCGACAGGGGGCCAACGTCCTGACTTTC CASRQGANVLTF
TRBJ2-6 few NA TRBV10-3 TGTGCCATCAGTCCGGGCGCCGCTGGGGCCAACGTCCTGACTTTC CAISPGAAGANVLTF
TRBJ2-7 NA NA TRBV11-2 TGTGCCAGCAGCCCCACGCGGGTTAACGAGCAGTACTTC CASSPTRVNEQYF
TRBJ2-5 NA TRBD2 TRBV25-1 TGTGCCAGCTGGGGGGGTGTTCGAGAGACCCAGTACTTC CASWGGVRETQYF
TRBJ1-3 many NA TRBV4-2 TGTGCCAGCAGCCAAGGTGTGGGGGATGGAAACACCATATATTTT CASSQGVGDGNTIYF
TRBJ2-2 few NA TRBV12-3/TRBV12-4 TGTGCCAGCAGTTTAGCGGGGACGTTTACCGGGGAGCTGTTTTTT CASSLAGTFTGELFF
TRBJ2-5 NA NA TRBV14 TGTGCCAGCAGCCAAGTTAGCCGAGGGGCCCAGTACTTC CASSQVSRGAQYF
TRBJ2-7 many TRBD2 TRBV9 TGTGCCAGCAGCCCTCTAGCGGGCAAGGGCGAGCAGTACTTC CASSPLAGKGEQYF
TRBJ1-1 many NA TRBV20-1 TGCAGTGCTAGAGCCAACAGTAAGAACACTGAAGCTTTCTTT CSARANSKNTEAFF
TRBJ1-1 many NA TRBV25-1 TGTGCCAACGAGAACACTGAAGCTTTCTTT CANENTEAFF
TRBJ1-2 many NA TRBV7-2 TGTGCCAGTCGACAGGCTTATGGCTACACCTTC CASRQAYGYTF
TRBJ2-7 few NA TRBV28 TGTGCCAGCGGGAGTTGGGCCGAGCAGTACTTC CASGSWAEQYF
TRBJ2-7 many NA TRBV7-2 TGTGCCAGCAGCTTGCAGATGACAGTTGCCTACGAGCAGTACTTC CASSLQMTVAYEQYF
TRBJ1-2 many NA TRBV5-1 TGCGCCAGCAGCAATGACTGGGGGTATGGCTACACCTTC CASSNDWGYGYTF
TRBJ1-1 NA NA TRBV4-3 TGCGCCAGCAGCCAAGTTTGGGGGACTGAAGCTTTCTTT CASSQVWGTEAFF
TRBJ2-6 few NA TRBV24-1 TGTGCCACCAGTGAGCGGGTTAGCTCTGGGGCCAACGTCCTGACTTTC CATSERVSSGANVLTF
TRBJ2-2 few TRBD2 TRBV2 TGTGCCAGCAGTAGACTAGCGGGAGGGCTTGTGCGGGAGCTGTTTTTT CASSRLAGGLVRELFF
TRBJ2-2 NA TRBD1 TRBV12-3/TRBV12-4 TGTGCCAGCAGCCAGGAGGGGACAGGGGTCACCGGGGAGCTGTTTTTT CASSQEGTGVTGELFF
TRBJ1-5 few NA TRBV2 TGTGCCAGCAGTTACTCGAAGGACAGACCGAGGCAGCCCCAGCATTTT CASSYSKDRPRQPQHF
TRBJ2-3 NA TRBD1 TRBV24-1 TGTGCCACCAGTGGACAGGGGGCAGGTGCAGATACGCAGTATTTT CATSGQGAGADTQYF
TRBJ2-1 NA NA TRBV9 TGTGCCAGCAGCTTACACGGTGAGCAGTTCTTC CASSLHGEQFF
TRBJ2-7 many TRBD1 TRBV4-3 TGCGCCAGCAGCCAAGAGGGACAGGGGTACTACGAGCAGTACTTC CASSQEGQGYYEQYF
TRBJ2-5 many NA TRBV6-6 TGTGCCTCGGCGGTAGGGGAGCGGGAGACCCAGTACTTC CASAVGERETQYF